The 10 T cell receptor beta chains in this list originate from one sample, sequenced in a study of blood T cells in healthy people across ages. A second about 6 to 11 cycle PCR used barcoded and J-beta primers. TCRdb re-called the 5' RACE reads with MiXCR, one entry per CDR3 protein. The sample lists approximately 850,000 distinct CDR3 sequences, roughly 64% occurring once. Sequenced sample: blood. These receptors all come from a young man in good health.

This clonotype has a single count. CDR3 region: CSAYAGRETQYF. The CDR3, as DNA: TGCAGTGCCTATGCAGGGAGGGAGACCCAGTACTTC. The J gene is TRBJ2-5, the V gene TRBV20-1; D might be TRBD2 (6 bases). Germline V gives CDR1 DFQATT, CDR2 SNEGSKA (reference sequence). V shed 6 bases and J shed 5 bases, with 13 bases lying between them. The CDR3 runs 12 residues.

The rearrangement uses TRBV21-1 and TRBJ2-1; TRBD1 reflects the table's D call only, with no check against the DNA. TRBV21-1 is a known pseudogene. CDR3 length: 17 amino acids. The CDR3 region has the DNA TGTGCCAGCAGCAAATTCCCGGGACAGGGGTACTACAATGAGCAGTTCTTC. Translated: CASSKFPGQGYYNEQFF.

This clonotype has more than one count but fewer than ten. This chain uses TRBV18 with TRBJ1-5; the D is unclear. This CDR3 has 13 residues. CDR1 and CDR2 from the germline V gene are KGHSH and LQKENI. Trimming stripped 6 bases from V and 0 bases from J, with 6 bases between. The CDR3 is CASSPYSNQPQHF. The CDR3 nucleotides are TGTGCCAGCTCTCCCTATAGCAATCAGCCCCAGCATTTT. Based on the CDR3 plus reference TRBV18 and TRBJ1-5, the full variable domain is NAGVMQNPRHLVRRRGQEARLRCSPMKGHSHVYWYRQLPEEGLKFMVYLQKENIIDESGMPKERFSAEFPKEGPSILRIQQVVRGDSAAYFCASSPYSNQPQHFGDGTRLSIL.

About this clonotype itself: One end of the junction is discordant with germline, which a read error may explain. V gene TRBV7-7 combines with J gene TRBJ2-3; D unclear. This CDR3 has 13 amino acids. From germline, CDR1 is SSHAT and CDR2 FNYEAQ (reference sequence). For the CDR3, the DNA is TGTGCTAGCAGCTTGCAAGCGAGGGATACGCAGTATTTT. It specifies CASSLQARDTQYF.

This clonotype has only a few counts. J is TRBJ2-5 and V is TRBV10-3; the D gene is possibly TRBD2 (6 bases). This CDR3 has 15 residues. V lost 3 bases, J lost 5 bases, and 16 bases lay in between. Germline CDR1 and CDR2: ENHRY and SYGVKD. For the CDR3, the DNA is TGTGCCATCAGTGATATGAGGGGAGGAAGGGAGACCCAGTACTTC. As protein: CAISDMRGGRETQYF.

This clonotype came up a few times. The gene calls are TRBV10-3 and TRBJ2-4; D may correspond to TRBD1 or TRBD2 (7 bases each). CDR1 ENHRY and CDR2 SYGVKD come from the germline V gene. Trimming stripped 2 bases from V and 6 bases from J, with 11 bases between. CDR3 length: 14 residues. The CDR3 bases are TGTGCCATCAGTGAGGCGGGGGACAGAAACATTCAGTACTTC. Translated: CAISEAGDRNIQYF.

This clonotype was recorded a few times. In DNA, the CDR3 is TGTGCCAGCAGTCCCGCCCATACCTCGAAGTCCGTAAGCCAAGAGACCCAGTACTTC. This codes for CASSPAHTSKSVSQETQYF. The rearrangement links TRBV27 to TRBJ2-5; D not certain. Germline V gene lookup returns CDR1 MNHEY and CDR2 SMNVEV (reference sequence). The CDR3 is 19 amino acids. The V gene lost 5 bases and the J gene lost 1 base, with 26 bases spanning the gap.

This clonotype was detected only a few times. The V and J genes are TRBV4-1 and TRBJ1-2, with 9 bases that match TRBD1. The V gene's germline CDR1 is MGHRA and CDR2 YSYEKL. This CDR3 is built from 15 residues. After removal of 2 bases from V and 3 bases from J, the junction contained 4 bases not matched to a gene. CDR3 sequence reads: CASSQLQGADYGYTF. CDR3 nucleotide sequence: TGCGCCAGCAGCCAATTACAGGGGGCAGACTATGGCTACACCTTC.

The chain has TRBV27 and TRBJ2-1; 7 bases agree with TRBD1. Germline CDR1 MNHEY, CDR2 SMNVEV (reference sequence). Trimming removed 2 bases from V and 0 bases from J; junction bases left unmatched: 7. The CDR3 is 17 amino acids. The CDR3 nucleotides are TGTGCCAGCAGTTTAAAAGGGGGCAGGAGCTCCTACAATGAGCAGTTCTTC. Translating gives CASSLKGGRSSYNEQFF.

This chain uses TRBV20-1 with TRBJ2-2, with unresolved D. This CDR3 has 14 amino acids. Deletions cut 2 bases from V and 7 bases from J, with 14 bases between. Per the germline V gene, CDR1 is DFQATT and CDR2 is SNEGSKA (reference sequence). CDR3 nucleotide sequence: TGCAGTGCTAGAAAGAACCCAACGAGCGGGGAGCTGTTTTTT. It encodes CSARKNPTSGELFF.